This T cell receptor (beta chain) was profiled in a study of beta chain features in type 1 diabetes. Study-wide results and caveats: Lower insertion and higher deletion counts appeared at VDJ junctions in type 1 diabetes patients. TCRB CDR3 length was moderately but significantly reduced in all four CD4+ subsets of Type 1 diabetes patients. It was not settled here whether HLA type affects TCRB rearrangement.

This clone was counted only a few times. Antigen unknown. On average, the one heparinised blood draw given by each donor was 90 to 150 mL. CD4+ cells of the naive, central memory, regulatory and stem cell-like memory types were sorted via CD45RO/CCR7/CD25/CD127/CD95/CD27. The germline gives CDR1 MGHDK, CDR2 SYGVNS. Trimming took 10 bases from V and 4 from J; bases not matched to a gene: 12. The length of the CDR3 is 15 residues. As every portion of the isolated RNA was reverse transcribed, the sequencing read expressed TCRB transcripts. The repertoire was sequenced with immunoSEQ multiplex PCR; TCRdb's copy has only in-frame clones and lacks some. This sample carries some 700,000 clones, 13% of them seen once, and the ten largest clones take approximately 0.022%.

This TCR came from a man aged 18 to 35 with type 1 diabetes. The specimen sequenced was naive CD4+ T cells from blood. This chain joins TRBV25-1 and TRBJ2-1, with 8 bases identical to TRBD1. In DNA form, the CDR3 reads TGTGCCACCCTGCCAGGGGGCATTATGTACAATGAGCAGTTCTTC. The encoded protein is CATLPGGIMYNEQFF.